Reported below is one T cell receptor (beta chain). The sample holds a few counts of this clonotype. Its antigen remains undetermined. Base quality data are lacking; no much larger clone is found one base away. This sample stems from a study of blood T cells in healthy people across ages (dated by TCRdb to the mid-2010s). For the wider study: In model experiments, template switching captured roughly one uniquely barcoded TCR beta cDNA molecule for every two T cells. Using deep sequencing normalized with unique cDNA molecular identifiers, the study measured how TCR beta repertoire diversity changes with age. The donors were divided into four age groups: young (average around 16 years), middle-aged (under 40), aged (approximately 64) and long-lived (roughly 86). Donors of different ages were randomly distributed across sequencing lanes to avoid experimental bias. For two donors (one aged 18 to 29 and one aged 80 or older), the study analyzed two additional independent replicas of 1 million unique cDNA reads from the same blood draw.

Systemically healthy Caucasian individuals from Russia, some 40 in total and aged roughly 6 to 95 years, were included as donors. Each donor gave around 9.8 milliliters of peripheral blood, collected into EDTA-treated Vacutainer tubes. Ficoll-Paque density-gradient centrifugation was used to isolate PBMCs, with at least 6.5 million obtained per sample. Trizol reagent was used to extract total RNA from PBMCs, with at least 6 micrograms per sample. For every donor, flow cytometry on a PBMC aliquot measured the percentage of naive CD45RAhigh/CD27high T cells. The library was built by means of 5' RACE. The reads were generated on an Illumina HiSeq 2500. A second PCR of roughly 6 to 11 cycles was run with a J-beta primer mix and a sample-barcoded 5' primer. A unique molecular identifier was introduced onto each TCR beta cDNA molecule by a template-switch 5' adaptor carrying 12 random nucleotides. Each sample yielded at least 2.5 million CDR3-containing paired-end reads. First-strand cDNA was synthesized from all RNA with the Mint cDNA synthesis kit, primed by a TRBC-specific oligonucleotide. After uracil-DNA glycosylase treatment, a first 18-cycle PCR used universal primers M1SS and BC2_uni_R on all cDNA. The source study handled its data this way. For normalization, 1 million high-quality reads were randomly selected from each sample, with every read carrying a distinct molecular identifier. Reads with shared molecular identifiers were discarded instead of being binned into consensus sequences. MiTCR, with a Q25 quality threshold and the strictest error-elimination algorithm, was used for CDR3 identification, clonotype clustering and error correction. A nonparametric unseen species model using Euler transformation provided a lower-bound estimate of total TCR beta diversity. TCRdb applied fastp at Q25 and MiXCR to the public reads, then kept only in-frame beta chains. Here each entry gathers all rows of one CDR3 protein and keeps the most common genes and DNA. TCRdb's processing, not the study's, gives the V and J calls here. The sample contains about 830,000 distinct CDR3 sequences, approximately 65% of them found a single time. Of the sample, around 30% is held by the ten largest clones.

Summary of the overall study and its limitations: Estimates of total diversity based on one million sequenced T cells were regarded as lower bounds and as underestimates. Compared with the aged group, the long-lived group had more naive CD4+ T cells, fewer expanded clones and increased TCR diversity, a pattern suggesting age selection. There was a strong correlation between observed TCR beta diversity and the percentage of naive T cells measured by flow cytometry. Observed TCR beta diversity per million T cells fell roughly linearly with age, and a significant reduction was already apparent by age around 36. Conclusive comparison of naive and antigen-experienced compartments was prevented by the profiling of bulk unsorted PBMCs. The CMV infection status of donors was not known, potentially confounding age-related changes in expanded clonotypes.

The V and J ends are trimmed by 2 bases and 5 bases, leaving 10 bases between them. Per the germline V gene, SQVTM is the CDR1 and ANQGSEA is the CDR2. Reading from cysteine to phenylalanine, the CDR3 counts 13 amino acids. Kept here is only the CDR3 DNA, which spans 39 bases and is read in frame from base 1. The rearrangement joined TRBV29-1 to TRBJ2-1; no D gene can be assigned with confidence. The sequence came from a man younger than 40 in good health. The sample consisted of blood. CDR3 loop: CSVEQGRDNEQFF. Here is the DNA: TGCAGCGTTGAACAAGGTAGAGACAATGAGCAGTTCTTC.